Described below is a single T cell receptor beta chain sequence and its context. V was cut by 5 bases and J by 6 bases, with 12 bases left in between. Looked up from germline, CDR1 is SGHAT and CDR2 is FQNNGV. This CDR3 has 13 amino acids. This entry comes from a study of blood T cells in healthy people across ages. Looking at the study overall: Template switching recovered approximately one barcoded beta molecule for every two T cells.

Next came a second PCR, run for about 7 to 12 cycles, which used a sample-barcoded 5' primer along with a J-beta primer mix. Carrying 12 random nucleotides, a template-switch adaptor labeled each individual cDNA molecule. TCRdb independently ran MiXCR on the 5' RACE reads; one entry per CDR3 protein. The sample carries just over 1 million distinct CDR3 sequences, under 55% recorded once. The origin of this receptor is a woman aged 55-75 years in good health. The chain couples TRBV11-2 to TRBJ2-3; D uncertain. Sequenced material: blood. The CDR3 loop is CASSQIHGDTQYF. CDR3 sequence (DNA): TGTGCCAGCAGCCAAATACACGGTGATACGCAGTATTTT.